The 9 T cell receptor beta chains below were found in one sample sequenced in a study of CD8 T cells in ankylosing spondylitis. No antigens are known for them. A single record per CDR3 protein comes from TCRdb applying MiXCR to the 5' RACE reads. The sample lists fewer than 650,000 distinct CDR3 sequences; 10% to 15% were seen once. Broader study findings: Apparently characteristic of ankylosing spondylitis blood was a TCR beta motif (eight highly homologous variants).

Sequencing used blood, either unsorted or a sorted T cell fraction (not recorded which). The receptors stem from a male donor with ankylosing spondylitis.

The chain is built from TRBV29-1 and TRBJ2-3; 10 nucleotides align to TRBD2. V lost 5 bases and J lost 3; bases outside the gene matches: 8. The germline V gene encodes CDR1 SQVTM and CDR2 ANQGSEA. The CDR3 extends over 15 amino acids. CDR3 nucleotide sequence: TGCAGCGTTAAGAAGAGCGGGAGGGAGACAGATACGCAGTATTTT. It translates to CSVKKSGRETDTQYF.

CDR3 region: CASSSESGGDYGYTF. DNA for the CDR3: TGCGCCAGCAGCTCAGAGTCGGGGGGCGACTATGGCTACACCTTC. The V call is TRBV5-1, the J call TRBJ1-2, with TRBD1 as a possible D gene (6 bases). Germline V gene sequence: CDR1 SGHRS, CDR2 YFSETQ. The CDR3 runs 15 residues. Deletions cut 3 bases from V and 3 bases from J, with 15 bases between.

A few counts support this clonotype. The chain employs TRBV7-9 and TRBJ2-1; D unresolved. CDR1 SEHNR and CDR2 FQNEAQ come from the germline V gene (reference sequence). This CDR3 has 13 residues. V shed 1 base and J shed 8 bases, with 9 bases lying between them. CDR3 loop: CASSLDIGHEQFF. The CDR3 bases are TGTGCCAGCAGCTTAGATATCGGGCATGAGCAGTTCTTC.

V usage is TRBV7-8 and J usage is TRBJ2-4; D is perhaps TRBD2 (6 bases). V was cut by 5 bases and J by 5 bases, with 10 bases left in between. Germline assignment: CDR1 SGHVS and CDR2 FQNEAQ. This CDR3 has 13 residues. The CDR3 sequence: CASSPGGENIQYF. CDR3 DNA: TGTGCCAGCAGCCCCGGAGGGGAAAACATTCAGTACTTC.

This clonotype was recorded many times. In DNA form, the CDR3 reads TGTGCCAGCAGCCAAGGACTAGCGGTGAACACCGGGGAGCTGTTTTTT. Its translation is CASSQGLAVNTGELFF. The chain joins TRBV4-2 to TRBJ2-2; TRBD2 matches at 9 bases. CDR3 length equals 16 residues. After removal of 1 base from V and 1 base from J, the junction contained 1 base not matched to a gene. Germline-derived CDR1 and CDR2 are LGHNA and YNFKEQ.

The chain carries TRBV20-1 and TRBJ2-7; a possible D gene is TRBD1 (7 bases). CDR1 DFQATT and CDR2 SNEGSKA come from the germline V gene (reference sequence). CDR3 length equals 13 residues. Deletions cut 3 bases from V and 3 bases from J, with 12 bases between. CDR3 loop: CSARGGQDYEQYF. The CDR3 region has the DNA TGCAGTGCTAGGGGAGGACAGGACTACGAGCAGTACTTC.

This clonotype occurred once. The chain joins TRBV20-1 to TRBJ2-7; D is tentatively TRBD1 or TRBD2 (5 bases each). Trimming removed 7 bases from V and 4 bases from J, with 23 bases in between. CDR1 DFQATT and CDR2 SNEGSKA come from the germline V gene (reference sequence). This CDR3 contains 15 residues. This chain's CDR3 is CSVNGHGARVYEQYF. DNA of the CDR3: TGCAGTGTTAACGGGCACGGGGCCAGAGTGTACGAGCAGTACTTC.

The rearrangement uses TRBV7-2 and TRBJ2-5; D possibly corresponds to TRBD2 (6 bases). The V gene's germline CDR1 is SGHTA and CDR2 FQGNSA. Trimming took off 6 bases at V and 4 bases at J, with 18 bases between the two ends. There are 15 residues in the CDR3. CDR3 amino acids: CASSATGTPRETQYF. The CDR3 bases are TGTGCCAGCAGTGCGACCGGGACTCCACGAGAGACCCAGTACTTC. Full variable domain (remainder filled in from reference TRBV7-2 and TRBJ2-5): GAGVSQSPSNKVTEKGKDVELRCDPISGHTALYWYRQSLGQGLEFLIYFQGNSAPDKSGLPSDRFSAERTGGSVSTLTIQRTQQEDSAVYLCASSATGTPRETQYFGPGTRLLVL.

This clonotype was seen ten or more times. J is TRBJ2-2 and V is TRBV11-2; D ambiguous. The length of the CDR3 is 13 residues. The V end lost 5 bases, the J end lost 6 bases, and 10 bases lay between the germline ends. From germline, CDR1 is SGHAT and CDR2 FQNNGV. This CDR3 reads CASSPIISGELFF. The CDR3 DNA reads TGTGCCAGCAGCCCCATTATATCCGGGGAGCTGTTTTTT.